This TCR beta chain was identified in a study of T cell changes during pregnancy in multiple sclerosis. V lost 8 bases, J lost 3 bases, and 14 bases lay in between. Germline-derived CDR1 and CDR2 are GTSNPN and SVGIG (reference sequence). The CDR3 totals 12 residues. Here immunoSEQ multiplex PCR was the method, and the copy in TCRdb shows in-frame clones only, minus some. This sample carries tens of thousands of clones, roughly 90% of them seen once, and the ten largest clones take 1.4% to 1.5%. The sequencing here drew on peripheral blood, taken in the first trimester of pregnancy. The chain links TRBV30 to TRBJ2-7; D is perhaps TRBD2 (6 bases). The source of this sequence is a female donor in good health, enrolled as a control in a pregnancy study. CDR3 DNA: TGTGCCGTGGAGGGCAGGGTCTACGAGCAGTACTTC. Residues: CAVEGRVYEQYF.